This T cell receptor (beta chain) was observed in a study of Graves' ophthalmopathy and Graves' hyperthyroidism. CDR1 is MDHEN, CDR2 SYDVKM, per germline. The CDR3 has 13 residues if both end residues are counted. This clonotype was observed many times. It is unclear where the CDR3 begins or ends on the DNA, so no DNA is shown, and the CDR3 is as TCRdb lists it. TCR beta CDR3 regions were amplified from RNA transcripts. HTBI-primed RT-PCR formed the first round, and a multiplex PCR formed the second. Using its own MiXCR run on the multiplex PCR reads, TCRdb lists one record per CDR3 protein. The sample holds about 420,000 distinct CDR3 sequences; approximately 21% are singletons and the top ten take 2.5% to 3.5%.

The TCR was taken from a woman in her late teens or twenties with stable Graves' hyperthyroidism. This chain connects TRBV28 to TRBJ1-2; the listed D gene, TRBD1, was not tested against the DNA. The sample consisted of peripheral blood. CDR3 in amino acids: CASSTSGQAYYTF.